Listed here is a single T cell receptor beta chain. These data belong to a study of human T cells and chemical hapten exposure. This CDR3 has 15 residues. Looked up from germline, CDR1 is LNHDA and CDR2 is SQIVND (reference sequence). The V end lost 5 bases, the J end lost 5 bases, and 15 bases lay between the germline ends. Each CDR3 protein gets one entry after TCRdb re-called the RACE reads with MiXCR. The data contain 150,000 to 200,000 distinct CDR3 sequences, 25% to 30% of them singletons. Time point: pre-sensitization, week 0. As for treatment: therapeutic diphenylcyclopropenone sensitization with weekly scalp DPC.

This clonotype was sampled from a woman in her thirties with alopecia areata. Some clones in this sample may be carry-over from other donors' samples. The V call is TRBV19, the J call TRBJ1-4; D unclear. This specimen consisted of whole blood, obtained in connection with sensitization to the hapten diphenylcyclopropenone (DPC). Here the CDR3 reads CASSSLLPGNEKLFF. In nucleotides, the CDR3 is TGTGCCAGTAGTTCTTTATTACCGGGGAATGAAAAACTGTTTTTT.